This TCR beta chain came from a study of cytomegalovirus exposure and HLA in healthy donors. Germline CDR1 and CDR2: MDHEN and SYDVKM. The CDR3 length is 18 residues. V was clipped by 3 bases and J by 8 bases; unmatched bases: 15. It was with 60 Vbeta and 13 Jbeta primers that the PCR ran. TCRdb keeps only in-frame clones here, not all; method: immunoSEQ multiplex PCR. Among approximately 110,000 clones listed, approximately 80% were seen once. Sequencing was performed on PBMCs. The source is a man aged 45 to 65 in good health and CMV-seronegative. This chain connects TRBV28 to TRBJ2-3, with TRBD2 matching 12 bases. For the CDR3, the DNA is TGTGCCAGCAGTTTGCTACTAGCGGGGGGCCCCCGGGGCGGTACGCAGTATTTT. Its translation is CASSLLLAGGPRGGTQYF.